This TCR beta chain was sequenced for a study of vaccination effects on CD4 cells after COVID-19. This clone occurred a few times. Antigen unknown. Produced via immunoSEQ multiplex PCR; TCRdb's table is partial and in-frame only. The data hold 45,000 to 65,000 clones, with nearly 80% observed a single time. Germline V gene sequence: CDR1 LNHDA, CDR2 SQIVND (reference sequence). This CDR3 comprises 19 residues. V was clipped by 4 bases and J by 0 bases, with 24 bases between them. Culture lasted about ten days before CD4+ T cell isolation. Each participant was given two doses of one vaccine (BNT162b2 or mRNA-1273).

The chain employs TRBV19 and TRBJ1-1, with a possible D match to TRBD1 (6 bases). The sample was CD4+ T cells from PBMCs cultured without peptide, taken after COVID-19 vaccination. The receptor's source is a human donor who received a COVID-19 vaccine. The CDR3 region is CASSNAGTLKGGMNTEAFF. CDR3 DNA sequence: TGTGCCAGTAGTAACGCCGGGACACTAAAGGGGGGGATGAACACTGAAGCTTTCTTT.